This passage covers 9 T cell receptor beta chains from one sample sequenced in a study of shared clonotypes between healthy human individuals. Data came from immunoSEQ multiplex PCR; TCRdb stores just in-frame clones and leaves some out. The sample holds fewer than 550,000 clones; about 79% are singletons and the top ten take 9.5% to 15%. The sample taken for sequencing was PBMCs. These TCRs come from a woman between 40 and 50 years old in good health. Some clones in this sample may be carry-over from other donors' samples.

V and J are TRBV7-2 and TRBJ1-2; D is unclear. Deletions cut 1 base from V and 3 bases from J, with 9 bases between. Per germline, CDR1 SGHTA and CDR2 FQGNSA. There are 14 residues in the CDR3. The CDR3 loop is CASSLGTDYYGYTF. CDR3 bases: TGTGCCAGCAGCTTAGGAACAGATTACTATGGCTACACCTTC.

The CDR3 spells CASSSGPGEDEKLFF. CDR3 coding DNA: TGTGCCAGCAGCTCCGGACCGGGAGAGGATGAAAAACTGTTTTTT. The chain joins TRBV5-4 to TRBJ1-4; D call uncertain. Trimming shortened V by 3 bases and J by 6 bases, and 15 bases separated the two germline ends. The V gene's germline CDR1 is SGHNT and CDR2 YYREEE (reference sequence). This CDR3 is built from 15 residues.

This chain joins TRBV11-2 and TRBJ2-5; D may be TRBD2 (5 bases). The CDR3 spans 13 residues. Trimming left V 5 bases short and J 7 bases short, with 14 bases between. The V gene's germline CDR1 is SGHAT and CDR2 FQNNGV. The CDR3 region is CASSRMDLGTQYF. The CDR3 DNA reads as TGTGCCAGCAGCCGGATGGACTTGGGGACCCAGTACTTC.

The chain is built from TRBV28 and TRBJ1-1, with TRBD1 identical over 7 bases. The V gene end was trimmed by 2 bases and the J gene end by 5 bases; junction bases not matched to a gene: 5. Germline lookup yields CDR1 MDHEN and CDR2 SYDVKM. The CDR3 runs 14 residues. In DNA form, the CDR3 reads TGTGCCAGCAGTTTACGAGGGGGCCGGACTGAAGCTTTCTTT. It yields the protein CASSLRGGRTEAFF. Filled out from reference TRBV28 and TRBJ1-1, the complete variable domain reads DVKVTQSSRYLVKRTGEKVFLECVQDMDHENMFWYRQDPGLGLRLIYFSYDVKMKEKGDIPEGYSVSREKKERFSLILESASTNQTSMYLCASSLRGGRTEAFFGQGTRLTVV.

This clone was counted only a few times. The V call is TRBV6-6, the J call TRBJ2-7; no clear D gene. The V and J ends lost 8 bases and 6 bases respectively, with 8 bases between them. CDR1 is MNHNY, CDR2 SVGAGI, per germline (reference sequence). The CDR3 runs to 10 residues. The CDR3 DNA is TGTGCCAGCGGCCAGGTCGAGCAGTACTTC. Translated: CASGQVEQYF.

The chain joins TRBV5-1 to TRBJ2-5, with TRBD1 matching 10 bases. The end of the DNA fits TRBJ2-7 better, so the J call may be wrong. CDR3 size: 14 residues. Germline CDR1 and CDR2: SGHRS and YFSETQ. The CDR3 coding sequence is TGCGCCAGCAGAAGGGACAGGGGATGGCACGAGCAGTACTTC. It encodes CASRRDRGWHEQYF.

For this clone: A junction end diverges from the germline sequence, so it may reflect a read error. This chain joins TRBV7-2 and TRBJ2-7, with 9 bases aligning to TRBD1. Per the germline V gene, CDR1 is SGHTA and CDR2 is FQGNSA. This CDR3 has 14 residues. The CDR3 nucleotides read TGTGCCAGCAGGTTAGGGACAGGGATCAACGAGCAGTACTTC. It codes for CASRLGTGINEQYF.

The V and J genes are TRBV14 and TRBJ2-1; TRBD2 aligns across 11 bases. The CDR3 is 16 residues long. The V and J ends lost 1 base and 5 bases, in that order; junction bases with no gene match: 4. Per the germline V gene, CDR1 is SGHDN and CDR2 is FVKESK. CDR3 in amino acids: CASSQGLAGWDNEQFF. In nucleotides, the CDR3 is TGTGCCAGCAGCCAAGGACTAGCGGGATGGGACAATGAGCAGTTCTTC.

The chain links TRBV5-1 to TRBJ2-5; tentatively, D is TRBD1 or TRBD2 (6 bases each). V was trimmed by 3 bases and J by 5 bases, leaving 11 bases between them. CDR3 length: 13 amino acids. Germline CDR1 reads SGHRS; CDR2 reads YFSETQ. The CDR3 sequence is CASSWGAGETQYF. Here the CDR3 DNA reads TGCGCCAGCAGCTGGGGGGCCGGGGAGACCCAGTACTTC.